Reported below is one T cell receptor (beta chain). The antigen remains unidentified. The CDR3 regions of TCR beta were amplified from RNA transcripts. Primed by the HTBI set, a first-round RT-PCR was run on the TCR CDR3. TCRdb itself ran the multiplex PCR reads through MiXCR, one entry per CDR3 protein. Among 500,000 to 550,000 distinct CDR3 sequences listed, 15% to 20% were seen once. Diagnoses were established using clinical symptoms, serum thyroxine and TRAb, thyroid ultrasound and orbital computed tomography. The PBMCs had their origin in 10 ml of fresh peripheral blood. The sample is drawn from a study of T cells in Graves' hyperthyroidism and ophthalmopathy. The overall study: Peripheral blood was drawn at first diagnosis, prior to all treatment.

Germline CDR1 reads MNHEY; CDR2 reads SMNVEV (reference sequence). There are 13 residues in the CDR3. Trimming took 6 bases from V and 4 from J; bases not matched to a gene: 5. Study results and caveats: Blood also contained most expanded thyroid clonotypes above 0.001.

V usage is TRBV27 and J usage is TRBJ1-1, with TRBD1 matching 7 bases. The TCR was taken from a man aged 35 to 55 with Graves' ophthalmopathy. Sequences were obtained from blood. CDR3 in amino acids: CASREGAFTEAFF. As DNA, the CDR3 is TGTGCCAGCAGGGAGGGGGCTTTCACTGAAGCTTTCTTT.